This entry features one T cell receptor beta chain sequence. Its antigen is unknown. All donors were Caucasian adults living in Nashville, Tennessee. Naive CD4+ cells were CD45RA-selected; the remaining cells were memory. The sample belongs to a study of shared clonotypes between healthy human individuals. Overall study context: Each donor had three CD4 naive, three CD4 memory, two CD8 naive and one CD8 memory plate.

Broader study findings: Roughly 5% of naive CD4 clonotypes were shared across four donors.

The germline V and J ends were trimmed by 8 bases and 6 bases, with 11 bases remaining between them. The length of the CDR3 is 12 residues. Germline assignment: CDR1 MNHEY and CDR2 SVGAGI. Measured with immunoSEQ multiplex PCR; TCRdb has only the in-frame clones, and not every one. The repertoire holds hundreds of thousands of clones, with 90% to 96% as singletons. The receptor was isolated from a woman aged 30 to 39 in good health. The genes are TRBV6-5 and TRBJ1-5; D uncertain. Sequenced: naive CD4+ T cells sorted from blood. Indicated subset: CD45RA+ positively selected. The CDR3 loop reads CASSAGSQPQHF. DNA for the CDR3: TGTGCCAGCTCTGCAGGTAGTCAGCCCCAGCATTTT.